This T cell receptor (beta chain) was recovered during a study of CD8 T cells in Susac syndrome. With random hexamers, reverse transcription was performed on roughly 0.5 to 1 ug of RNA. One entry per CDR3 protein results from TCRdb running MiXCR on the immunoSEQ multiplex PCR reads. The table lists about 140,000 distinct CDR3 sequences, over 90% of them singletons. CDR1 and CDR2 from the germline V gene are DFQATT and SNEGSKA (reference sequence). V lost 6 bases, J lost 0 bases, and 9 bases lay in between. The CDR3 has 13 amino acids. CD8+ and CD4+ T cells were negatively isolated; TEMRA cells were FACS-enriched.

The sequence came from a human donor with Susac syndrome. The specimen sequenced was CD4+ T cells from PBMCs. V is TRBV20-1 and J is TRBJ1-5; D not resolved. CDR3 protein: CSARPPSNQPQHF. DNA of the CDR3: TGCAGTGCCAGACCTCCTAGCAATCAGCCCCAGCATTTT.